A selection of T cell receptor beta chains follows, all from one sample in a study of cytomegalovirus exposure and HLA in healthy donors. TCRdb keeps only in-frame clones here, not all; method: immunoSEQ multiplex PCR. In total, the table holds around 64,000 clones. The source material was PBMCs. The source is a female donor in good health and CMV-seropositive. Both conserved end residues are part of each CDR3. The D gene is left open where the match is weak.

D: TRBD2
V: TRBV10-3
J: TRBJ2-5
DNA: TGTGCCATCAGTGAGTTCGGACTAGCAGAGGAGACCCAGTACTTC
CDR3: CAISEFGLAEETQYF

D: NA
V: TRBV5-6
J: TRBJ1-2
DNA: TGTGCCAGCAGCTTGGGCGGTTTTCCTATCTATGGCTACACCTTC
CDR3: CASSLGGFPIYGYTF

D: TRBD1
V: TRBV10-3
J: TRBJ2-2
DNA: TGTGCCACCCGGGACAGGGGCACCGGGGAGCTGTTTTTT
CDR3: CATRDRGTGELFF

D: NA
V: TRBV5-4
J: TRBJ2-5
DNA: TGTGCCAGCAGCTCCCGACAGGGACTGGAGACCCAGTACTTC
CDR3: CASSSRQGLETQYF

D: TRBD1
V: TRBV7-9
J: TRBJ2-7
DNA: TGTGCCAGCAGCTTAGCAGGGACAGGGGGCTCCGAGCAGTACTTC
CDR3: CASSLAGTGGSEQYF

D: NA
V: TRBV28
J: TRBJ1-2
DNA: TGTGCCAGCAGTTTCAATGGGGCCCGACGACGATTCTATGGCTACACCTTC
CDR3: CASSFNGARRRFYGYTF

D: TRBD1
V: TRBV5-1
J: TRBJ2-1
DNA: TGCGCCAGCAGCTTTACAGGGGACTCCTACAATGAGCAGTTCTTC
CDR3: CASSFTGDSYNEQFF

D: NA
V: TRBV29-1
J: TRBJ1-1
DNA: TGCAGCGTTGAAAAACAGGGAGACACTGAAGCTTTCTTT
CDR3: CSVEKQGDTEAFF

D: TRBD1
V: TRBV2
J: TRBJ1-4
DNA: TGTGCCAGCAGTGATTACCCCGGGACAGGGATTGAAAAACTGTTTTTT
CDR3: CASSDYPGTGIEKLFF

D: NA
V: TRBV30
J: TRBJ2-3
DNA: TGTGCCTGGGGGACACGCACAGATACGCAGTATTTT
CDR3: CAWGTRTDTQYF

D: NA
V: TRBV5-7
J: TRBJ2-5
DNA: TGTGCCAGCAGCGCGAGGAGCGTATCGGGCCAAGAGACCCAGTACTTC
CDR3: CASSARSVSGQETQYF

D: NA
V: TRBV11-2
J: TRBJ2-3
DNA: TGTGCCAGCAGCTTAGTAGGGGGAAATACGCAGTATTTT
CDR3: CASSLVGGNTQYF

D: NA
V: TRBV5-1
J: TRBJ2-7
DNA: TGCGCCAGCAGCAGAGGGCTATACGAGCAGTACTTC
CDR3: CASSRGLYEQYF

D: NA
V: TRBV30
J: TRBJ1-4
DNA: TGTGCCTGGAGGGGAATCGGGGGGAATGAAAAACTGTTTTTT
CDR3: CAWRGIGGNEKLFF

D: NA
V: TRBV6-6
J: TRBJ1-3
DNA: TGTGCCAGCAGCTTAACGGACTATAGAAACACCATATATTTT
CDR3: CASSLTDYRNTIYF

D: TRBD2
V: TRBV27
J: TRBJ2-1
DNA: TGTGCCAGCACGGGGGGGACGGAAGACAATGAGCAGTTCTTC
CDR3: CASTGGTEDNEQFF

D: TRBD1
V: TRBV18
J: TRBJ1-2
DNA: TGTGCCAGCTCATACCGACAGGGGCTCTATGGCTACACCTTC
CDR3: CASSYRQGLYGYTF

D: NA
V: TRBV28
J: TRBJ2-7
DNA: TGTGCCAGCAGTTCCCCGAAAGGGGCCTACGAGCAGTACTTC
CDR3: CASSSPKGAYEQYF

D: TRBD2
V: TRBV6-5
J: TRBJ2-7
DNA: TGTGCCAGCACATCCCTAGCGGGGGGCGGGTACGAGCAGTACTTC
CDR3: CASTSLAGGGYEQYF

D: TRBD2
V: TRBV9
J: TRBJ2-7
DNA: TGTGCCAGCAGCTCTAGCGGGGATAGCTCCTACGAGCAGTACTTC
CDR3: CASSSSGDSSYEQYF

D: NA
V: TRBV7-8
J: TRBJ2-2
DNA: TGTGCCAGCAGCTTAGCTCAGGGGACCACCGGGGAGCTGTTTTTT
CDR3: CASSLAQGTTGELFF

D: TRBD1
V: TRBV4-2
J: TRBJ2-1
DNA: TGTGCCAGCAGCCAAGACACCGGGACAGGGGGCAATGAGCAGTTCTTC
CDR3: CASSQDTGTGGNEQFF

D: NA
V: TRBV4-2
J: TRBJ2-6
DNA: TGTGCCAGCAGCCAAGCCCAGGGGACCTACTCTGGGGCCAACGTCCTGACTTTC
CDR3: CASSQAQGTYSGANVLTF

D: TRBD2
V: TRBV6-5
J: TRBJ2-3
DNA: TGTGCCAGCAGACCTAGCGGAAGCACAGATACGCAGTATTTT
CDR3: CASRPSGSTDTQYF

D: TRBD2
V: TRBV28
J: TRBJ2-1
DNA: TGTGCCAGCAGTTTAAGCGGGAGCGGGGATGAGCAGTTCTTC
CDR3: CASSLSGSGDEQFF

D: NA
V: TRBV18
J: TRBJ2-5
DNA: TGTGCCAGCTCCCCCGGGATCCAAGAGACCCAGTACTTC
CDR3: CASSPGIQETQYF

D: NA
V: TRBV2
J: TRBJ2-7
DNA: TGTGCCAGCAGGAAAACAGGGTACGAGCAGTACTTC
CDR3: CASRKTGYEQYF

D: NA
V: TRBV30
J: TRBJ1-1
DNA: TGTGCCTGGAGTGGCTTCAGGGGCTTTGAAGCTTTCTTT
CDR3: CAWSGFRGFEAFF

D: NA
V: TRBV7-9
J: TRBJ1-1
DNA: TGTGCCAGCAGCTTAAACGCGGTGAACACTGAAGCTTTCTTT
CDR3: CASSLNAVNTEAFF

D: NA
V: TRBV25-1
J: TRBJ2-5
DNA: TGTGCCAGCAGTGAACCGGGTGGGGAGACCCAGTACTTC
CDR3: CASSEPGGETQYF

D: NA
V: TRBV6-5
J: TRBJ1-1
DNA: TGTGCCAGCACCAACCCCGGTCGGGGAGCTTTCTTT
CDR3: CASTNPGRGAFF

D: NA
V: TRBV4-3
J: TRBJ1-1
DNA: TGCGCCAGCAGCCAAGACAGGCCGGACTACACTGAAGCTTTCTTT
CDR3: CASSQDRPDYTEAFF

D: NA
V: TRBV4-3
J: TRBJ1-2
DNA: TGCGCCAGCAGCCAGTGGATAGCAGGGAATGGCTACACCTTC
CDR3: CASSQWIAGNGYTF

D: NA
V: TRBV2
J: TRBJ2-7
DNA: TGTGCCACCCTTACCTACGAGCAGTACTTC
CDR3: CATLTYEQYF

D: NA
V: TRBV28
J: TRBJ1-4
DNA: TGTGCCAGCAGTTTATCTACGACCGGGGAAAAACTGTTTTTT
CDR3: CASSLSTTGEKLFF

D: NA
V: TRBV28
J: TRBJ2-7
DNA: TGTGCCAGCAGTTTACCCGGAGGGACGAAATACGAGCAGTACTTC
CDR3: CASSLPGGTKYEQYF

D: NA
V: TRBV10-1
J: TRBJ2-5
DNA: TGCGCCAGCAGTCCCGGTAGTGAAGAGACCCAGTACTTC
CDR3: CASSPGSEETQYF

D: NA
V: TRBV7-4
J: TRBJ2-7
DNA: TGTGCCAGCAGCCACGGGACTGGGCTATACGAGCAGTACTTC
CDR3: CASSHGTGLYEQYF

D: TRBD1
V: TRBV5-6
J: TRBJ1-5
DNA: TGTGCCAGCAGCTTGGAGGGGACAGGGGTGGGTCAGCCCCAGCATTTT
CDR3: CASSLEGTGVGQPQHF

D: NA
V: TRBV14
J: TRBJ2-7
DNA: TGTGCCAGCAGCCAAGTGGGCAGTGCCTACGAGCAGTACTTC
CDR3: CASSQVGSAYEQYF

D: TRBD1
V: TRBV9
J: TRBJ1-1
DNA: TGTGCCAGCAGCGTAGCTGCTTCCGGGACAGGGGTAACTGAAGCTTTCTTT
CDR3: CASSVAASGTGVTEAFF

D: NA
V: TRBV4-1
J: TRBJ2-5
DNA: TGCGCCAGCAGCCAAACAAAAGGGGCCCTTGGGGAGACCCAGTACTTC
CDR3: CASSQTKGALGETQYF

D: NA
V: TRBV4-1
J: TRBJ1-2
DNA: TGCGCCAGCAGCCAAGCCCCAGGAGGGACCGGGGATGGCTACACCTTC
CDR3: CASSQAPGGTGDGYTF

D: TRBD1
V: TRBV30
J: TRBJ1-6
DNA: TGTGCCTGGTCAACAGGGGCCCTGGGTAATTCACCCCTCCACTTT
CDR3: CAWSTGALGNSPLHF

D: NA
V: TRBV5-1
J: TRBJ1-4
DNA: TGCGCCAGCAGCTTGACAGTTGCAACTAATGAAAAACTGTTTTTT
CDR3: CASSLTVATNEKLFF

D: TRBD2
V: TRBV6-5
J: TRBJ2-7
DNA: TGTGCCAGCAACGGACTAGCGGGGGGCCACTACGAGCAGTACTTC
CDR3: CASNGLAGGHYEQYF

D: NA
V: TRBV27
J: TRBJ2-1
DNA: TGTGCCAGCAGTTTAGTCCTAGACTACAATGAGCAGTTCTTC
CDR3: CASSLVLDYNEQFF

D: NA
V: TRBV4-1
J: TRBJ2-7
DNA: TGCGCCAGCAGCCAAGATTTCGGACAGCCTATGAGGGAGCAGTACTTC
CDR3: CASSQDFGQPMREQYF

D: TRBD1
V: TRBV13
J: TRBJ1-2
DNA: TGTGCCAGCAGCGTCCGGGACAGGGTATACTATGGCTACACCTTC
CDR3: CASSVRDRVYYGYTF

D: TRBD2
V: TRBV6-5
J: TRBJ2-7
DNA: TGTGCCAGCAGTTTCGATATCGGGACTAGCGCCCACGAGCAGTACTTC
CDR3: CASSFDIGTSAHEQYF

D: NA
V: TRBV6-5
J: TRBJ2-7
DNA: TGTGCCAGCAGTTACTCCGCGGGCCTCACCTACGAGCAGTACTTC
CDR3: CASSYSAGLTYEQYF

D: NA
V: TRBV19
J: TRBJ2-7
DNA: TGTGCCAGTAGTACCCTCAGGGAACCCTACGAGCAGTACTTC
CDR3: CASSTLREPYEQYF

D: NA
V: TRBV2
J: TRBJ2-7
DNA: TGTGCCAGCAGTGCTGGGGCCCCCTACGAGCAGTACTTC
CDR3: CASSAGAPYEQYF

D: NA
V: TRBV15
J: TRBJ1-4
DNA: TGTGCCACCAGCAGTATCCGGGGTAATGAAAAACTGTTTTTT
CDR3: CATSSIRGNEKLFF